This TCR beta chain was recovered during a study of blood T cell repertoires in COVID-19. Study at large: Sites in the United States, Italy and Spain provided acute and convalescent COVID-19 samples.

The CDR3 loop spans 14 amino acids. Trimming removed 4 bases at V and 4 bases at J, with 13 bases between. In germline, CDR1 is MGHDK, CDR2 SYGVNS. TCRdb's table, derived via immunoSEQ multiplex PCR, lists solely in-frame clones and lacks some. Of some 87,000 clones in the sample, approximately 84% are singletons; the top ten hold approximately 24%. The sequencing input was peripheral blood. This clonotype was obtained from a human donor in a cohort sampled during active COVID-19. The J gene is TRBJ1-2, the V gene TRBV25-1; D unclear. As DNA, the CDR3 is TGTGCCAGCAGTGCAAACGGGAGAATCTATGGCTACACCTTC. It yields the protein CASSANGRIYGYTF.